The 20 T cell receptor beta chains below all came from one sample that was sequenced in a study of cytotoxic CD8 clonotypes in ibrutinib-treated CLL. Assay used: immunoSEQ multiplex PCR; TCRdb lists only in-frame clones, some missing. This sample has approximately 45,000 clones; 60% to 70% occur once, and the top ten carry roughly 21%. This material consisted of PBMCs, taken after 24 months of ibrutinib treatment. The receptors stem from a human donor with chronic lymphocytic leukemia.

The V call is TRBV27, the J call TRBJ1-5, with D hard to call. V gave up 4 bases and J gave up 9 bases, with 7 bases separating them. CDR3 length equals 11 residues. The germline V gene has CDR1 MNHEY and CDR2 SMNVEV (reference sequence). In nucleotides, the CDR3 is TGTGCCAGCAGTTCGTTTTTGCCCCAGCATTTT. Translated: CASSSFLPQHF.

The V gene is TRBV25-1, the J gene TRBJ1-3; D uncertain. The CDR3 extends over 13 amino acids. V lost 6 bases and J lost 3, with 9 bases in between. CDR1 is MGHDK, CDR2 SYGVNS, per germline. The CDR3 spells CASRLGFGNTIYF. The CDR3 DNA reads TGTGCCAGCAGGTTAGGGTTTGGAAACACCATATATTTT.

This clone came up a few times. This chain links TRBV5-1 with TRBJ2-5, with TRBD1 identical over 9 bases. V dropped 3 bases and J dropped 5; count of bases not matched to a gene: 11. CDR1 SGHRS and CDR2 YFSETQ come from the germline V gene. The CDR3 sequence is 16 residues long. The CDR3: CASSSGQGNVRETQYF. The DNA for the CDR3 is TGCGCCAGCAGCTCGGGACAGGGTAATGTAAGGGAGACCCAGTACTTC.

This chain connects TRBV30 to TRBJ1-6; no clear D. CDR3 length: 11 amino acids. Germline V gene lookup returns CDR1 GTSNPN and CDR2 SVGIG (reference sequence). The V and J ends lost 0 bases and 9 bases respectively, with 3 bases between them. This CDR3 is CAWSVSSPLHF. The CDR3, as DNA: TGTGCCTGGAGTGTGAGTTCACCCCTCCACTTT.

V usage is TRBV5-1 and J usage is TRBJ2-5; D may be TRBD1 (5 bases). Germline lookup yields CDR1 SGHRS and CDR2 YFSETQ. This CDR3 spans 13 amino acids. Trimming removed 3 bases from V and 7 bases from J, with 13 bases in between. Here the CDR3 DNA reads TGCGCCAGCAGCTCAGGACCAAGGGGGACCCAGTACTTC. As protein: CASSSGPRGTQYF.

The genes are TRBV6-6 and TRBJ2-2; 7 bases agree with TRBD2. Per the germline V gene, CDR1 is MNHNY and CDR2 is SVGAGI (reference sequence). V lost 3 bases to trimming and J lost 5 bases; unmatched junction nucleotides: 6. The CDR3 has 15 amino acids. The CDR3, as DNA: TGTGCCAGCAGTTATGCGGGGGTAAAGACCGGGGAGCTGTTTTTT. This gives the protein CASSYAGVKTGELFF.

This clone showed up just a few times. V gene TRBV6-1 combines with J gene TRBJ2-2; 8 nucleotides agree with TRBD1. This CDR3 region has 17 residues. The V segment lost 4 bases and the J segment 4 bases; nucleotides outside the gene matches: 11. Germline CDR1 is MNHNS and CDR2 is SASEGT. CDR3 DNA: TGTGCCAGCAGTGGGTGGCCAGGGGGCCCCACCACCGGGGAGCTGTTTTTT. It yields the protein CASSGWPGGPTTGELFF.

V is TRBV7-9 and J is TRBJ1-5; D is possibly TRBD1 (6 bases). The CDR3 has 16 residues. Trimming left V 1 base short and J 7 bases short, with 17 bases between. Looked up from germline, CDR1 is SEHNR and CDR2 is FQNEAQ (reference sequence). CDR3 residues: CASSLGGGLYDQPQHF. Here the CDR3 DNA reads TGTGCCAGCAGCTTAGGTGGGGGCTTGTACGACCAGCCCCAGCATTTT.

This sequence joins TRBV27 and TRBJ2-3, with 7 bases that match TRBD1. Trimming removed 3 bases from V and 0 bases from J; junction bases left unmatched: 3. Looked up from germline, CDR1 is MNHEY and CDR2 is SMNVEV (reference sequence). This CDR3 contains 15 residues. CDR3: CASSLSGGSTDTQYF. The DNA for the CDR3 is TGTGCCAGCAGTTTGTCAGGGGGAAGCACAGATACGCAGTATTTT.

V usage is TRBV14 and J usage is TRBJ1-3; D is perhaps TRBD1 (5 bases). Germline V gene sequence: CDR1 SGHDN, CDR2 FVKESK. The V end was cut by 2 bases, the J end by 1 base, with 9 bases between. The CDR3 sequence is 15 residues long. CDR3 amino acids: CASSQTRASGNTIYF. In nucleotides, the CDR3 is TGTGCCAGCAGCCAAACCAGGGCTTCTGGAAACACCATATATTTT.

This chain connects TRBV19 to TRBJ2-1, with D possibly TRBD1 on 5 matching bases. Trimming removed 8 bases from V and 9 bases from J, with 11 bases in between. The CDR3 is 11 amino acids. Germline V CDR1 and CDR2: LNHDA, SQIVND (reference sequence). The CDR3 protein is CASGAKSEQFF. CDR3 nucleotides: TGTGCCAGTGGGGCGAAGAGTGAGCAGTTCTTC.

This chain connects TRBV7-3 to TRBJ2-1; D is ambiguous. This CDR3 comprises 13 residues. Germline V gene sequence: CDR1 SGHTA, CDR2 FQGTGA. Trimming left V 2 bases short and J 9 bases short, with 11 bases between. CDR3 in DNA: TGTGCCAGCAGCTTACTAGGCGTCAGTGAGCAGTTCTTC. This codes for CASSLLGVSEQFF.

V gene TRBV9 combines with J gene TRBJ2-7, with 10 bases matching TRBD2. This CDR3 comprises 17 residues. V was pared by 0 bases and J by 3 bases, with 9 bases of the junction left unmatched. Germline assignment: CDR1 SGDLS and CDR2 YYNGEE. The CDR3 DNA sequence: TGTGCCAGCAGCGTAGGAGCGGGAGGGCCGGTGGACTACGAGCAGTACTTC. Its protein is CASSVGAGGPVDYEQYF.

The CDR3 here is CASSPKGSYNSPLHF. CDR3 sequence (DNA): TGTGCCAGCAGTCCGAAAGGCTCCTATAATTCACCCCTCCACTTT. The V call is TRBV27, the J call TRBJ1-6; D is unresolved. Trimming left V 5 bases short and J 0 bases short, with 8 bases between. This CDR3 has 15 residues. Germline CDR1 MNHEY, CDR2 SMNVEV (reference sequence).

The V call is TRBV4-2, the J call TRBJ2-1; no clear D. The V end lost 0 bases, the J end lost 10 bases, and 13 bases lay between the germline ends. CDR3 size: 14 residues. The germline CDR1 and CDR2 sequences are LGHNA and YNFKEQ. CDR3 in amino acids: CASSQEGLPREQFF. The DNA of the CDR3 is TGTGCCAGCAGCCAAGAAGGTCTTCCCAGGGAGCAGTTCTTC.

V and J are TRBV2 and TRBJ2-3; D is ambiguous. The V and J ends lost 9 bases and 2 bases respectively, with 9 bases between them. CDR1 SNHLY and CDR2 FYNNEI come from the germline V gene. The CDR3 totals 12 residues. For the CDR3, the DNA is TGTGCCAGTCTCGACTTCACAGATACGCAGTATTTT. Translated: CASLDFTDTQYF.

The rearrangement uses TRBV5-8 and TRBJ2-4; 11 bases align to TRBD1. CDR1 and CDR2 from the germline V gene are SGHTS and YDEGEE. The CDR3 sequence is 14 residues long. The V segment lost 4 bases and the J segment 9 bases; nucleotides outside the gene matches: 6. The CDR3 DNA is TGTGCCAGCAGCATGGGACAGGGGGTAGGCATTCAGTACTTC. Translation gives CASSMGQGVGIQYF.

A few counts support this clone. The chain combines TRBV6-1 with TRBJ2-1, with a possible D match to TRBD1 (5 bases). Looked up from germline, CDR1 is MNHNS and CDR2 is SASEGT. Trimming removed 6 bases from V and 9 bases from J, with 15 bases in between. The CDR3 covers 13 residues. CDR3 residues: CASRATQGAEQFF. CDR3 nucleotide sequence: TGTGCCAGCAGGGCCACTCAGGGCGCTGAGCAGTTCTTC.

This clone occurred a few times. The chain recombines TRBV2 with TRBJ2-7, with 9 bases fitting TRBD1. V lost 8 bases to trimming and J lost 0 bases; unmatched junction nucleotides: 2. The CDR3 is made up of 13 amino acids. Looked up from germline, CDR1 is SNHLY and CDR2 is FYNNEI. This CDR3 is CASRDRDSYEQYF. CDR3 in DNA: TGTGCCAGCCGGGACAGGGACTCCTACGAGCAGTACTTC.

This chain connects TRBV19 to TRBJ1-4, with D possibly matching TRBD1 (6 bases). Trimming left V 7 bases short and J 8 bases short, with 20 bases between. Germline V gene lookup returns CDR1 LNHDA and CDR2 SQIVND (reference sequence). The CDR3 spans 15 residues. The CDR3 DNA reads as TGTGCCAGTACCCCCTCGTGGCAGGGGAGGGAAAAACTGTTTTTT. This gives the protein CASTPSWQGREKLFF.